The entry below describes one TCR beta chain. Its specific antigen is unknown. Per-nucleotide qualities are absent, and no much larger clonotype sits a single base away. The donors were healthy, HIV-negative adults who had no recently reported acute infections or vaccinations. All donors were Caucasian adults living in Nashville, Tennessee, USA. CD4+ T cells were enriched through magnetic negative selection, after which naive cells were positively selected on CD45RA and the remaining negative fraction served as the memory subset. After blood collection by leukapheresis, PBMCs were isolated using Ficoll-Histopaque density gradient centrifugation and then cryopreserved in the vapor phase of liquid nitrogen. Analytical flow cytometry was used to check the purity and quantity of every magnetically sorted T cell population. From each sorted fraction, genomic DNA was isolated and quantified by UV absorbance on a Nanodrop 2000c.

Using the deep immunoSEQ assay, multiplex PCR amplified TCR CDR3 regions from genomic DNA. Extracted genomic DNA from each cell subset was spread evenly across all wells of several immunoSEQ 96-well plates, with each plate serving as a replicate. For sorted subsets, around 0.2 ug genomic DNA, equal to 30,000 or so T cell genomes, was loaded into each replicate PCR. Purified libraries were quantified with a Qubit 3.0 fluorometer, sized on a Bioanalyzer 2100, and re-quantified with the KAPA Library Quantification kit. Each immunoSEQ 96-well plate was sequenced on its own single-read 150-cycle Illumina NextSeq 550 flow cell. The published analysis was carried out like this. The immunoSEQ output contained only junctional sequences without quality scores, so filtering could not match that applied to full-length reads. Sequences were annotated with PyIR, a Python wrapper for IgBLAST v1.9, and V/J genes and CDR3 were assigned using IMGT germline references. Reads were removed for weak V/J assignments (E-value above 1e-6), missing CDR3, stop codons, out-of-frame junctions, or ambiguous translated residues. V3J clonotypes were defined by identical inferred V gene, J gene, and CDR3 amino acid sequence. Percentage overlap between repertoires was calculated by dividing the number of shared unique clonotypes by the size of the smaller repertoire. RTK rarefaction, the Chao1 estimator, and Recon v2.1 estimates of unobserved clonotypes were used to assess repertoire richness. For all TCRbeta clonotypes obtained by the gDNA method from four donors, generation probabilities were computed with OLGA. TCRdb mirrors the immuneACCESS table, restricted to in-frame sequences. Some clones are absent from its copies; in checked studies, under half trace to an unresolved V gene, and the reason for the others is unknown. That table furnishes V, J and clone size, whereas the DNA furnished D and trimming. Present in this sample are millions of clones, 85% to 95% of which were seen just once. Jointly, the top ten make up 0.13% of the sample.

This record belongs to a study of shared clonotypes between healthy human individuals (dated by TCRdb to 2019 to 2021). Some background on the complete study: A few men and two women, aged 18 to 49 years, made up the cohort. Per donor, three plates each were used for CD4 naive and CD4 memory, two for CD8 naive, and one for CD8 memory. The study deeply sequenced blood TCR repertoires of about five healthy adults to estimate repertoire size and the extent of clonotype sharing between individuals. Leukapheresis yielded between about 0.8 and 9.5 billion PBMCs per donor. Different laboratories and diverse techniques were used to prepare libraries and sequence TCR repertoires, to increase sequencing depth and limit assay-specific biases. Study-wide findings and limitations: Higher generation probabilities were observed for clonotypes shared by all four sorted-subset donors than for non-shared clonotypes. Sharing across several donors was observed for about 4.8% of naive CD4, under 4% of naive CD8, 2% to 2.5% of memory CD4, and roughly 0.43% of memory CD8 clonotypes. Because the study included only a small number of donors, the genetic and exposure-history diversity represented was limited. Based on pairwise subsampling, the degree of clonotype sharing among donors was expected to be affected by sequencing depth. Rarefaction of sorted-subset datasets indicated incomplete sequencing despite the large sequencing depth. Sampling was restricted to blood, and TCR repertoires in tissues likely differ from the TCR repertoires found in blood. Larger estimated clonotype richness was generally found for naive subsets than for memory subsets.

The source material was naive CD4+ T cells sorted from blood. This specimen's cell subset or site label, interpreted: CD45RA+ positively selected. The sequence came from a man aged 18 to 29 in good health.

The CDR3 here reads CASRRGGSNQPQHF. In nucleotides, the sequence is TGTGCCAGCAGGAGGGGCGGAAGCAATCAGCCCCAGCATTTT. Rearrangement joined TRBV25-1 to TRBJ1-5, with a tentative D gene TRBD1 over 5 matching bases. The CDR3 covers 14 residues, taking in both the cysteine and the phenylalanine. CDR3 DNA only is kept here, 42 bases in frame from base 1. In the germline V gene, CDR1 corresponds to MGHDK and CDR2 to SYGVNS. The junction carries 10 bases between V and J, which are trimmed by 6 bases and 1 base respectively. With all but the CDR3 taken from the reference TRBV25-1 and TRBJ1-5 genes, the full variable domain is: EADIYQTPRYLVIGTGKKITLECSQTMGHDKMYWYQQDPGMELHLIHYSYGVNSTEKGDLSSESTVSRIRTEHFPLTLESARPSHTSQYLCASRRGGSNQPQHFGDGTRLSIL.